Listed below are T cell receptor beta chains from one sample, sequenced in a study of T cell repertoires in cytomegalovirus infection. These receptors have no known antigen. TCRdb re-derived calls from the reads in MiXCR, one entry per CDR3 protein. The sample lists fewer than 900,000 distinct CDR3 sequences; 25% to 35% were seen once. The sequencing here drew on cultured CD8+ T cells from PBMCs, taken from culture after CMV antigen stimulation. The receptors come from a human donor in good health (CMV status not recorded). Some clones in this sample may be carry-over from other donors' samples. CDR3s include the opening cysteine and the closing phenylalanine or tryptophan. D genes are given only for firm matches. Size tells how often a clone was seen (once, few, many) or the class of an expanded clone, and some rows leave it out.

TRBD2,TRBV27,TRBJ2-2,few,TGTGCCAGCAGTCCTAGCGGCGGGGTGGTCCGGAACACCGGGGAGCTGTTTTTT,CASSPSGGVVRNTGELFF
NA,TRBV27,TRBJ1-5,NA,TGTGCCAGCAGTTTTAGGGGCAGGCAGACCGATCCCCAGCATTTT,CASSFRGRQTDPQHF
TRBD1,TRBV6-1,TRBJ2-2,NA,TGTGCCTTACCGGGACAGGGTACCGGGGAGCTGTTTTTT,CALPGQGTGELFF
NA,TRBV7-2,TRBJ2-7,many,TGTGCCAGCCTCTACGGAGGGGTCTCCGGCGAGCAGTACTTC,CASLYGGVSGEQYF
TRBD2,TRBV4-2,TRBJ2-1,few,TGTGCCAGCAGCCCCCTAGCGGAGCCCTACAATGAGCAGTTCTTC,CASSPLAEPYNEQFF
NA,TRBV27,TRBJ2-5,NA,TGTGCCAGCAGTTTATGGGGAAGTAGGGAGACCCAGTACTTC,CASSLWGSRETQYF
TRBD1,TRBV7-9,TRBJ2-7,many,TGTGCCAGCAGCCCTAGACAGGGCTACGAGCAGTACTTC,CASSPRQGYEQYF
TRBD2,TRBV11-1,TRBJ2-1,few,TGTGCCAGCAGCTTTACTAGCGGAAGGAATGAGCAGTTCTTC,CASSFTSGRNEQFF
TRBD1,TRBV7-9,TRBJ2-6,many,TGTGCCAGCAGCTTTCCGGGACAGCTCTCTGGGGCCAACGTCCTGACTTTC,CASSFPGQLSGANVLTF
NA,TRBV19,TRBJ1-4,NA,TGTGCCAGTAGTATTGAAGGCCTTGGTGAAAAACTGTTTTTT,CASSIEGLGEKLFF
NA,TRBV2,TRBJ2-2,NA,TGTGCCAGCACTAACTGGGGGAACAGTCTCCCCGGGGAGCTGTTTTTT,CASTNWGNSLPGELFF
TRBD1,TRBV7-4,TRBJ2-5,few,TGTGCCAGCAGCTTTGTTTACAGGGGACAAGAGACCCAGTACTTC,CASSFVYRGQETQYF
NA,TRBV4-2,TRBJ1-6,NA,TGTGCCAGCAGCCAATTGTTGGACCTAAGGGGTTCACCCCTCCACTTT,CASSQLLDLRGSPLHF
NA,TRBV28,TRBJ1-1,NA,TGTGCCAGCAGTCTAAGGGCTAGGACGCAGTTGATCGCTTTCTTT,CASSLRARTQLIAFF
NA,TRBV6-8,TRBJ2-2,few,TGTGCCAGCAGCCTTGTTGATGAACCCGGGGAGCTGTTTTTT,CASSLVDEPGELFF
NA,TRBV4-1,TRBJ1-1,few,TGCGCCAGCAGATTCGGACAGACAAACACTGAAGCTTTCTTT,CASRFGQTNTEAFF
TRBD1,TRBV5-5,TRBJ1-1,NA,TGTGCCAGCCGACAGGGGACAACTGAAGCTTTCTTT,CASRQGTTEAFF
NA,TRBV6-1,TRBJ2-7,NA,TGTGCCAGCAGTGAAGTACGGGAGTTCTACGAGCAGTACTTC,CASSEVREFYEQYF
TRBD1,TRBV4-1,TRBJ1-1,NA,TGCGCCAGCAGGAAGGACAGGGGATTGAGCACTGAAGCTTTCTTT,CASRKDRGLSTEAFF
TRBD1,TRBV27,TRBJ2-7,NA,TGTGCCAGCAGTCCATCGACAGGGCAGTTGTGGGAGCAGTACTTC,CASSPSTGQLWEQYF
NA,TRBV7-4,TRBJ2-1,NA,TGTGCCAGCAGCTTAGTGTCCGGGGGGCTCCACAATGAGCAGTTCTTC,CASSLVSGGLHNEQFF
NA,TRBV6-1,TRBJ1-2,NA,TGTGCCAGCAGTGGCAGCCCTCCTAACTATGGCTACACCTTC,CASSGSPPNYGYTF
TRBD2,TRBV4-1,TRBJ2-3,NA,TGCGCCAGCAGCCAGTCCCTACTAGCGGGGGGACCAGATACGCAGTATTTT,CASSQSLLAGGPDTQYF
NA,TRBV20-1,TRBJ2-4,NA,TGCAGTGCTAGAGAAGGGGGAACCAAAAACATTCAGTACTTC,CSAREGGTKNIQYF
TRBD1,TRBV9,TRBJ2-3,NA,TGTGCCAGCAGCGTAGAACCCGGGACAGGGGCAGATACGCAGTATTTT,CASSVEPGTGADTQYF
NA,TRBV6-5,TRBJ1-1,few,TGTGCCAGCAGTTACATTATCGAAGGCAACACTGAAGCTTTCTTT,CASSYIIEGNTEAFF
TRBD1,TRBV2,TRBJ1-2,NA,TGTGCCAGCAGTGGGGCCCGCCCGGACAGGGGTGGCTATGGCTACACCTTC,CASSGARPDRGGYGYTF
TRBD1,TRBV7-8,TRBJ2-1,many,TGTGCCAGCAGCTCCACGACAGGGGAATGGTTAGGGGATGAGCAGTTCTTC,CASSSTTGEWLGDEQFF
NA,TRBV6-5,TRBJ1-1,few,TGTGCCAGCAGTTACTCGGGCGATCTCCTGAACACTGAAGCTTTCTTT,CASSYSGDLLNTEAFF
NA,TRBV19,TRBJ2-7,NA,TGTGCCAGTAATATTCAGGACATCTCCTACGAGCAGTACTTC,CASNIQDISYEQYF
TRBD1,TRBV7-2,TRBJ1-2,many,TGTGCCAGCAGCCCATTGAGGACAGGGGGCGGCTACACCTTC,CASSPLRTGGGYTF
NA,TRBV7-9,TRBJ1-1,NA,TGTGCCAGCAGCACCCGTGAGGGCGTGAACACTGAAGCTTTCTTT,CASSTREGVNTEAFF
NA,TRBV19,TRBJ1-1,few,TGTGCCAGCGGTAGGGCCCCGAGGACTGAAGCTTTCTTT,CASGRAPRTEAFF
NA,TRBV5-1,TRBJ1-1,NA,TGCGCCAGCAGCTTGGCAGTGGCGGGGAACACTGAAGCTTTCTTT,CASSLAVAGNTEAFF
NA,TRBV7-9,TRBJ2-2,NA,TGTGCCAGCAGCACTATAGGGACCCCCAATTCCGGGGGGCTGTTTTTT,CASSTIGTPNSGGLFF